What follows is one T cell receptor beta chain and its context. What it binds is unknown. In building TCR beta libraries, iRepertoire HTBI primers were used together with Arm-PCR of CDR3 regions. TCRdb passed the multiplex PCR reads through MiXCR, listing each CDR3 protein once. The sample holds approximately 540,000 distinct CDR3 sequences; about 12% are singletons and the top ten take over 7%. Described time point: newly diagnosed GD, antithyroid drugs for less than 3 months. RNA from PBMCs was the source of the TCR library. This sample is drawn from a study of regulatory T cells in long-lasting Graves disease. Study observations and caveats: Persistent Graves' patients showed less TCR diversity than newly diagnosed ones. Exclusively peripheral blood, rather than thyroid tissue, was studied.

Germline trimming cut 1 base from V and 2 bases from J; bases unmatched to any gene: 9. This CDR3 is built from 18 residues. CDR1 and CDR2 (germline): KGHDR, SFDVKD. These data also formed part of another study, on T cells in Graves' hyperthyroidism and ophthalmopathy. In that study: Calling Graves' hyperthyroidism stable meant ophthalmopathy did not progress within 18 months. First-round RT-PCR of the TCR CDR3 relied on the HTBI primer set.

The source material was peripheral blood mononuclear cells (PBMCs), sampled at new diagnosis, from a patient treated with antithyroid drugs. V usage is TRBV24-1 and J usage is TRBJ2-2; 7 nucleotides agree with TRBD1. This receptor was taken from a woman aged 25 to 39 with Graves disease. The CDR3 DNA reads TGTGCCACCAGTGATTTTAGGACCGGGACAGCCAACACCGGGGAGCTGTTTTTT. Translating it yields CATSDFRTGTANTGELFF.